The rows below give T cell receptor beta chains drawn from one sample of a study of T cell responses to AZD1222 COVID-19 vaccine. TCRdb's copy holds only in-frame clones and misses some; the assay was immunoSEQ multiplex PCR. Among under 300,000 clones listed, 85% to 95% were seen once. The sample consisted of peripheral blood, taken on day 0 of AZD1222 vaccination. These receptors were collected from an adult in good health. Both conserved end residues are part of each CDR3. The D gene is left open where the match is weak. Rows may omit the clone size; those that give it use once, few, many or a size class.

J gene: TRBJ2-7; D gene: -; V gene: TRBV12-3/TRBV12-4; clone size: few; CDR3 length: 12; CDR3 protein: CASSTGVSEQYF; CDR3 DNA: TGTGCCAGCAGTACGGGCGTTTCGGAGCAGTACTTC
J gene: TRBJ1-2; D gene: TRBD1; V gene: TRBV10-2; clone size: -; CDR3 length: 12; CDR3 protein: CASTPGQGFSTF; CDR3 DNA: TGCGCCAGCACCCCGGGACAGGGGTTTAGCACCTTC
J gene: TRBJ2-3; D gene: TRBD2; V gene: TRBV5-4; clone size: -; CDR3 length: 16; CDR3 protein: CASSLDELAGADTQYF; CDR3 DNA: TGTGCCAGCAGCTTGGATGAACTAGCGGGAGCAGATACGCAGTATTTT
J gene: TRBJ2-7; D gene: TRBD1; V gene: TRBV9; clone size: -; CDR3 length: 14; CDR3 protein: CASSSRQGSYEQYF; CDR3 DNA: TGTGCCAGCAGCTCTCGACAGGGGTCCTACGAGCAGTACTTC
J gene: TRBJ2-1; D gene: TRBD2; V gene: TRBV5-4; clone size: -; CDR3 length: 14; CDR3 protein: CASSRTSGATEQFF; CDR3 DNA: TGTGCCAGCAGCCGGACTAGCGGGGCTACTGAGCAGTTCTTC
J gene: TRBJ1-1; D gene: -; V gene: TRBV5-1; clone size: -; CDR3 length: 14; CDR3 protein: CASSASWAGTEAFF; CDR3 DNA: TGCGCCAGCAGCGCTAGCTGGGCTGGGACTGAAGCTTTCTTT
J gene: TRBJ2-3; D gene: TRBD2; V gene: TRBV24-1; clone size: -; CDR3 length: 17; CDR3 protein: CATSDDSGRLAGDTQYF; CDR3 DNA: TGTGCCACCAGTGATGATAGCGGGAGGCTGGCGGGAGATACGCAGTATTTT
J gene: TRBJ2-3; D gene: -; V gene: TRBV7-9; clone size: once; CDR3 length: 14; CDR3 protein: CAGWDTGLRDTQYF; CDR3 DNA: TGTGCCGGATGGGACACGGGGTTGAGAGATACGCAGTATTTT
J gene: TRBJ2-2; D gene: -; V gene: TRBV9; clone size: -; CDR3 length: 13; CDR3 protein: CASSSRSTGELFF; CDR3 DNA: TGTGCCAGCAGCTCCCGGAGCACCGGGGAGCTGTTTTTT
J gene: TRBJ2-2; D gene: TRBD2; V gene: TRBV5-4; clone size: -; CDR3 length: 15; CDR3 protein: CASSSGTSGTGELFF; CDR3 DNA: TGTGCCAGCAGCTCCGGGACTAGCGGCACCGGGGAGCTGTTTTTT
J gene: TRBJ2-2; D gene: -; V gene: TRBV11-2; clone size: -; CDR3 length: 15; CDR3 protein: CASSLEWVYTGELFF; CDR3 DNA: TGTGCCAGCAGCTTAGAGTGGGTTTACACCGGGGAGCTGTTTTTT
J gene: TRBJ2-1; D gene: -; V gene: TRBV24-1; clone size: once; CDR3 length: 16; CDR3 protein: CATSEHGGGPYNEQFF; CDR3 DNA: TGTGCCACCAGTGAGCACGGAGGGGGCCCCTACAATGAGCAGTTCTTC
J gene: TRBJ2-6; D gene: TRBD2; V gene: TRBV7-2; clone size: once; CDR3 length: 17; CDR3 protein: CASSPRAGVSGANVLTF; CDR3 DNA: TGTGCCAGCAGCCCCCGAGCGGGAGTGTCCGGGGCCAACGTCCTGACTTTC
J gene: TRBJ1-1; D gene: -; V gene: TRBV18; clone size: -; CDR3 length: 13; CDR3 protein: CASSRFGDTEAFF; CDR3 DNA: TGTGCCAGCTCCAGGTTTGGGGACACTGAAGCTTTCTTT
J gene: TRBJ2-4; D gene: TRBD1; V gene: TRBV14; clone size: -; CDR3 length: 17; CDR3 protein: CASSQRDLTGGKNIQYF; CDR3 DNA: TGTGCCAGCAGCCAAAGAGATTTGACAGGGGGCAAAAACATTCAGTACTTC
J gene: TRBJ1-6; D gene: -; V gene: TRBV7-9; clone size: -; CDR3 length: 14; CDR3 protein: CASSSRDTDSPLHF; CDR3 DNA: TGTGCCAGCAGCTCCCGGGACACCGATTCACCCCTCCACTTT
J gene: TRBJ2-1; D gene: TRBD2; V gene: TRBV19; clone size: once; CDR3 length: 15; CDR3 protein: CASKTGTSGFNEQFF; CDR3 DNA: TGTGCCAGTAAGACCGGGACTAGCGGGTTCAATGAGCAGTTCTTC
J gene: TRBJ2-2; D gene: TRBD1; V gene: TRBV18; clone size: -; CDR3 length: 15; CDR3 protein: CASSGQGPETGELFF; CDR3 DNA: TGTGCCAGCTCCGGACAGGGACCGGAGACCGGGGAGCTGTTTTTT
J gene: TRBJ2-2; D gene: -; V gene: TRBV6-5; clone size: -; CDR3 length: 13; CDR3 protein: CASKRTGSGELFF; CDR3 DNA: TGTGCCAGCAAGCGAACAGGGTCCGGGGAGCTGTTTTTT
J gene: TRBJ2-1; D gene: TRBD2; V gene: TRBV7-3; clone size: -; CDR3 length: 15; CDR3 protein: CASSPTVQREMGQFF; CDR3 DNA: TGTGCCAGCAGCCCCACCGTTCAGCGGGAGATGGGGCAGTTCTTC
J gene: TRBJ1-6; D gene: TRBD1; V gene: TRBV3-1/TRBV3-2; clone size: -; CDR3 length: 16; CDR3 protein: CASSQSGTGDSSPLHF; CDR3 DNA: TGTGCCAGCAGCCAATCCGGGACAGGGGATAGTTCACCCCTCCACTTT
J gene: TRBJ2-1; D gene: -; V gene: TRBV14; clone size: -; CDR3 length: 12; CDR3 protein: CASSQERGKQFF; CDR3 DNA: TGTGCCAGCAGCCAAGAGAGGGGAAAGCAGTTCTTC
J gene: TRBJ1-1; D gene: TRBD1; V gene: TRBV6-5; clone size: -; CDR3 length: 16; CDR3 protein: CASSYKHRQGGTEAFF; CDR3 DNA: TGTGCCAGCAGTTACAAACATCGACAGGGCGGGACTGAAGCTTTCTTT
J gene: TRBJ2-7; D gene: -; V gene: TRBV11-2; clone size: -; CDR3 length: 14; CDR3 protein: CASSPQQASYEQYF; CDR3 DNA: TGTGCCAGCAGCCCCCAACAGGCCTCCTACGAGCAGTACTTC
J gene: TRBJ1-2; D gene: TRBD1; V gene: TRBV19; clone size: -; CDR3 length: 14; CDR3 protein: CASSISRGQRGYTF; CDR3 DNA: TGTGCCAGTAGTATTTCGAGGGGGCAAAGAGGCTACACCTTC
J gene: TRBJ2-1; D gene: TRBD2; V gene: TRBV18; clone size: -; CDR3 length: 17; CDR3 protein: CASSYNSAGGTYNEQFF; CDR3 DNA: TGTGCCAGCTCATACAACTCCGCGGGAGGGACATACAATGAGCAGTTCTTC
J gene: TRBJ2-1; D gene: -; V gene: TRBV2; clone size: -; CDR3 length: 13; CDR3 protein: CASRNRQTNEQFF; CDR3 DNA: TGTGCCAGCAGGAACCGGCAGACTAATGAGCAGTTCTTC
J gene: TRBJ1-4; D gene: TRBD1; V gene: TRBV5-1; clone size: -; CDR3 length: 15; CDR3 protein: CASSASGTGQEKLFF; CDR3 DNA: TGCGCCAGCAGCGCCTCCGGGACAGGGCAGGAAAAACTGTTTTTT
J gene: TRBJ2-7; D gene: -; V gene: TRBV20-1; clone size: -; CDR3 length: 11; CDR3 protein: CSAPSVYEQYF; CDR3 DNA: TGCAGTGCTCCGTCGGTCTACGAGCAGTACTTC
J gene: TRBJ2-7; D gene: -; V gene: TRBV5-6; clone size: -; CDR3 length: 14; CDR3 protein: CASSLAGDPYEQYF; CDR3 DNA: TGTGCCAGCAGCTTGGCGGGAGACCCCTACGAGCAGTACTTC
J gene: TRBJ2-2; D gene: TRBD2; V gene: TRBV30; clone size: once; CDR3 length: 16; CDR3 protein: CAWSGSGSGGTGELFF; CDR3 DNA: TGTGCCTGGAGTGGTAGCGGGAGCGGGGGCACCGGGGAGCTGTTTTTT
J gene: TRBJ1-2; D gene: TRBD1; V gene: TRBV5-4; clone size: few; CDR3 length: 15; CDR3 protein: CASSLGQGRNYGYTF; CDR3 DNA: TGTGCCAGCAGCTTGGGACAGGGGAGAAACTATGGCTACACCTTC
J gene: TRBJ1-5; D gene: -; V gene: TRBV7-2; clone size: -; CDR3 length: 15; CDR3 protein: CASSPQQAPVLPQHF; CDR3 DNA: TGTGCCAGCAGCCCCCAACAGGCCCCTGTTTTGCCCCAGCATTTT
J gene: TRBJ1-4; D gene: -; V gene: TRBV4-2; clone size: -; CDR3 length: 13; CDR3 protein: CASSQVGGEKLFF; CDR3 DNA: TGTGCCAGCAGCCAAGTGGGGGGTGAAAAACTGTTTTTT
J gene: TRBJ1-2; D gene: TRBD1; V gene: TRBV27; clone size: -; CDR3 length: 15; CDR3 protein: CASSRRGTEGYGYTF; CDR3 DNA: TGTGCCAGCAGTCGCAGGGGGACGGAGGGCTATGGCTACACCTTC
J gene: TRBJ2-7; D gene: -; V gene: TRBV11-2; clone size: -; CDR3 length: 12; CDR3 protein: CASSYRIYEQYF; CDR3 DNA: TGTGCCAGCAGCTACCGGATCTACGAGCAGTACTTC
J gene: TRBJ2-2; D gene: TRBD2; V gene: TRBV5-1; clone size: -; CDR3 length: 15; CDR3 protein: CASSLLEGGTGELFF; CDR3 DNA: TGCGCCAGCAGCTTGCTAGAGGGAGGGACCGGGGAGCTGTTTTTT
J gene: TRBJ1-2; D gene: -; V gene: TRBV7-9; clone size: -; CDR3 length: 12; CDR3 protein: CASSLALEGYTF; CDR3 DNA: TGTGCCAGCTCGCTGGCCCTGGAGGGCTACACCTTC
J gene: TRBJ1-2; D gene: TRBD1; V gene: TRBV7-8; clone size: -; CDR3 length: 12; CDR3 protein: CASRTDRGDYTF; CDR3 DNA: TGTGCCAGCAGAACCGACAGGGGAGACTACACCTTC
J gene: TRBJ1-5; D gene: -; V gene: TRBV19; clone size: -; CDR3 length: 15; CDR3 protein: CASRVDGYSNQPQHF; CDR3 DNA: TGTGCCAGTAGAGTGGACGGCTATAGCAATCAGCCCCAGCATTTT
J gene: TRBJ1-5; D gene: -; V gene: TRBV5-8; clone size: -; CDR3 length: 15; CDR3 protein: CASSTGVWGSQPQHF; CDR3 DNA: TGTGCCAGCAGCACGGGGGTGTGGGGTAGTCAGCCCCAGCATTTT
J gene: TRBJ1-5; D gene: -; V gene: TRBV7-9; clone size: -; CDR3 length: 13; CDR3 protein: CASSPDSNQPQHF; CDR3 DNA: TGTGCCAGCAGCCCGGACAGCAATCAGCCCCAGCATTTT
J gene: TRBJ2-1; D gene: TRBD1; V gene: TRBV11-3; clone size: -; CDR3 length: 17; CDR3 protein: CASSQGQGGGLYNEQFF; CDR3 DNA: TGTGCCAGCAGCCAAGGACAGGGAGGAGGGTTATACAATGAGCAGTTCTTC
J gene: TRBJ1-4; D gene: -; V gene: TRBV7-2; clone size: -; CDR3 length: 16; CDR3 protein: CASSLIGGRTNEKLFF; CDR3 DNA: TGTGCCAGCAGTCTAATTGGGGGTCGGACTAATGAAAAACTGTTTTTT
J gene: TRBJ1-5; D gene: -; V gene: TRBV11-2; clone size: -; CDR3 length: 15; CDR3 protein: CASSLDWGRDQPQHF; CDR3 DNA: TGTGCCAGCAGCTTAGACTGGGGACGTGATCAGCCCCAGCATTTT
J gene: TRBJ2-5; D gene: -; V gene: TRBV6-5; clone size: many; CDR3 length: 13; CDR3 protein: CASSYSDQETQYF; CDR3 DNA: TGTGCCAGCAGTTACTCCGACCAAGAGACCCAGTACTTC
J gene: TRBJ2-1; D gene: -; V gene: TRBV5-6; clone size: -; CDR3 length: 15; CDR3 protein: CASSRDGRTYNEQFF; CDR3 DNA: TGTGCCAGCAGCCGGGACGGTCGGACGTACAATGAGCAGTTCTTC
J gene: TRBJ2-1; D gene: -; V gene: TRBV5-1; clone size: -; CDR3 length: 13; CDR3 protein: CASNREGGNEQFF; CDR3 DNA: TGCGCCAGTAACAGGGAAGGAGGCAATGAGCAGTTCTTC
J gene: TRBJ2-7; D gene: TRBD1; V gene: TRBV5-6; clone size: -; CDR3 length: 17; CDR3 protein: CASSLLLSTGLTYEQYF; CDR3 DNA: TGTGCCAGCAGCTTGTTGTTGTCGACAGGGCTCACCTACGAGCAGTACTTC
J gene: TRBJ2-7; D gene: -; V gene: TRBV11-2; clone size: -; CDR3 length: 15; CDR3 protein: CASSLTDGSDYEQYF; CDR3 DNA: TGTGCCAGCAGCTTGACGGACGGCAGCGACTACGAGCAGTACTTC